The 3 T cell receptor beta chains in this list originate from one sample, sequenced in a study of T-cell reconstitution after alpha-beta-depleted transplantation in children. Researchers prepared the TCRbeta library using unique molecular identifiers, the study reports. TCRdb fed the PCR reads into MiXCR, producing one record per CDR3 protein. In the table there are some 81,000 distinct CDR3 sequences, 13% to 15% of which are singletons. The sample in question was PBMCs, mostly from graft donor cells, obtained 180 days after TCRalphabeta/CD19-depleted stem cell transplant. These receptors were collected from a male patient between 2 and 9 years old who had a stem cell transplant for acute lymphoblastic leukemia, so the T cells may come from the graft donor.

Only a few counts were recorded for this clonotype. V gene TRBV12-3 or TRBV12-4 combines with J gene TRBJ2-3; 7 bases line up with TRBD1. Trimming removed 4 bases from V and 0 bases from J; junction bases left unmatched: 7. There are 16 residues in the CDR3. In DNA, the CDR3 is TGTGCCAGCAGTTGGGACAGCCAATTTAGCACAGATACGCAGTATTTT. Its protein product is CASSWDSQFSTDTQYF.

V is TRBV11-2 and J is TRBJ2-5; D is undetermined. Per germline, CDR1 SGHAT and CDR2 FQNNGV. V was cut by 5 bases and J by 5 bases, with 27 bases left in between. This CDR3 spans 18 amino acids. The CDR3: CASSQIPRTRKREETQYF. The CDR3 nucleotides are TGTGCCAGCAGCCAAATCCCCCGGACCCGCAAACGAGAGGAGACCCAGTACTTC.

A few counts support this clonotype. The chain recombines TRBV30 with TRBJ1-6, with TRBD1 as a possible D gene (6 bases). The CDR3 totals 12 residues. Germline V gene sequence: CDR1 GTSNPN, CDR2 SVGIG (reference sequence). Trimming pared 6 bases from V and 11 bases from J, leaving 14 bases between. The CDR3 DNA is TGTGCCTGCGACAGGAAGGTTGCACCCCTCCACTTT. Translation: CACDRKVAPLHF.